These 8 T cell receptor beta chains came from one sample sequenced in a study of OX40 agonist ivuxolimab in advanced cancers. Some clones are missing from TCRdb's copy, which holds only in-frame ones; the method was immunoSEQ multiplex PCR. The sample contains tens of thousands of clones, around nine tenths of which appear only once. Sequencing used CD4+ or CD8+ T cells sorted from blood, obtained in a trial of the OX40 agonist ivuxolimab. The origin of the receptors is an adult with an advanced solid tumor such as melanoma, head and neck, liver or kidney cancer.

The chain carries TRBV6-5 and TRBJ2-7, with 13 bases fitting TRBD2. Losses at the gene ends were 10 bases for V and 4 bases for J; bases not matched to a gene: 7. The CDR3 length is 14 residues. Germline assignment: CDR1 MNHEY and CDR2 SVGAGI. Written as DNA, the CDR3 is TGTGCCACTAGGACTAGCGGGAGATCGTACGAGCAGTACTTC. Translation: CATRTSGRSYEQYF.

This clone has only one observation. The chain is built from TRBV5-4 and TRBJ2-5, with D possibly being TRBD1 (5 bases). This CDR3 is 14 amino acids long. Germline CDR1 is SGHNT and CDR2 is YYREEE (reference sequence). Trimming shortened V by 4 bases and J by 9 bases, and 19 bases separated the two germline ends. CDR3 loop: CASSPDIRLGAQYF. The CDR3 DNA follows: TGTGCCAGCAGCCCGGACATACGATTAGGTGCCCAGTACTTC. The full variable domain, its missing parts supplied by reference TRBV5-4 and TRBJ2-5, is ETGVTQSPTHLIKTRGQQVTLRCSSQSGHNTVSWYQQALGQGPQFIFQYYREEENGRGNFPPRFSGLQFPNYSSELNVNALELDDSALYLCASSPDIRLGAQYFGPGTRLLVL.

V gene TRBV27 combines with J gene TRBJ2-6; 8 positions match TRBD1. Germline trimming cut 5 bases from V and 4 bases from J; bases unmatched to any gene: 13. The CDR3 is 18 amino acids. Germline V gene sequence: CDR1 MNHEY, CDR2 SMNVEV (reference sequence). CDR3 bases: TGTGCCAGCAGTCCGCAGTCCCGGGACAGGACCGGGGCCAACGTCCTGACTTTC. Its translation: CASSPQSRDRTGANVLTF.

This chain uses TRBV21-1 with TRBJ2-7; the D segment call TRBD1 is taken from the table without a DNA check. TRBV21-1 is a recognized pseudogene. This CDR3 region has 14 residues. CDR3 loop: CASSKGEGAHEQYF. DNA of the CDR3: TGTGCCAGCAGCAAGGGTGAAGGGGCGCACGAGCAGTACTTC.

The chain recombines TRBV30 with TRBJ2-3; 14 bases fit TRBD2. Per the germline V gene, CDR1 is GTSNPN and CDR2 is SVGIG (reference sequence). CDR3 length: 15 residues. V was pared by 4 bases and J by 6 bases, with 6 bases of the junction left unmatched. The chain's CDR3 is CAWTGLAGVRDTQYF. CDR3 nucleotide sequence: TGTGCCTGGACGGGACTAGCGGGAGTGAGGGATACGCAGTATTTT. Based on the CDR3 plus reference TRBV30 and TRBJ2-3, the full variable domain is SQTIHQWPATLVQPVGSPLSLECTVEGTSNPNLYWYRQAAGRGLQLLFYSVGIGQISSEVPQNLSASRPQDRQFILSSKKLLLSDSGFYLCAWTGLAGVRDTQYFGPGTRLTVL.

CDR3 sequence: CASSFLGRANEQYF. CDR3 bases: TGTGCCAGCAGCTTCCTCGGGAGGGCCAACGAGCAGTACTTC. This sequence joins TRBV5-4 and TRBJ2-7; 8 nucleotides line up with TRBD2. The CDR3 length is 14 residues. V dropped 2 bases and J dropped 5; count of bases not matched to a gene: 6. Germline-derived CDR1 and CDR2 are SGHNT and YYREEE (reference sequence). Full variable domain (remainder filled in from reference TRBV5-4 and TRBJ2-7): ETGVTQSPTHLIKTRGQQVTLRCSSQSGHNTVSWYQQALGQGPQFIFQYYREEENGRGNFPPRFSGLQFPNYSSELNVNALELDDSALYLCASSFLGRANEQYFGPGTRLTVT.

Of note for this clone: This may stem from a read error, because a much larger clone lies one nucleotide away. The same CDR3 can be traced to other DNA sequences in this sample. The chain uses TRBV28 and TRBJ2-7; the match to TRBD1 covers 9 bases. The CDR3 runs 15 residues. Germline-derived CDR1 and CDR2 are MDHEN and SYDVKM. The CDR3 region has the DNA TGTGCTAGCAGTCCATCCGGGACAGGGTCCTACGAGCAGTACTTC. Its protein product is CASSPSGTGSYEQYF.

J is TRBJ2-5 and V is TRBV7-8; TRBD1 might be the D (6 bases). The V gene lost 0 bases and the J gene lost 5 bases, with 13 bases spanning the gap. The CDR3 is 15 residues long. Germline V gene data show CDR1 as SGHVS and CDR2 as FQNEAQ. The CDR3 protein is CASSLARGRGETQYF. DNA of the CDR3: TGTGCCAGCAGCTTAGCTAGGGGGAGAGGCGAGACCCAGTACTTC. The variable domain in full, completed from reference TRBV7-8 and TRBJ2-5, reads GAGVSQSPRYKVAKRGQDVALRCDPISGHVSLFWYQQALGQGPEFLTYFQNEAQLDKSGLPSDRFFAERPEGSVSTLKIQRTQQEDSAVYLCASSLARGRGETQYFGPGTRLLVL.